These 8 T cell receptor beta chains were all obtained from the same sample, sequenced in a study of shared clonotypes between healthy human individuals. Repertoires were generated with immunoSEQ multiplex PCR, while TCRdb's copy carries only in-frame clones and drops some. Of some 1.5 million clones in the sample, more than 95% were seen once. The specimen was naive CD4+ T cells sorted from blood. As to subset: CD45RA+ positively selected. The receptor set was obtained from a man in his thirties or forties in good health.

A single count supports this clone. This sequence joins TRBV6-5 and TRBJ1-1; 7 bases match TRBD1. Germline V gene lookup returns CDR1 MNHEY and CDR2 SVGAGI. The CDR3 contains 11 residues. V lost 5 bases to trimming and J lost 10 bases; unmatched junction nucleotides: 4. CDR3 DNA sequence: TGTGCCAGCAGTATGAGGGGGCGAGCTTTCTTT. It translates to CASSMRGRAFF.

This chain links TRBV7-6 with TRBJ2-1; 8 bases line up with TRBD2. The CDR3 covers 17 residues. CDR1 SGHVS and CDR2 FNYEAQ come from the germline V gene. The V gene end was trimmed by 4 bases and the J gene end by 0 bases; junction bases not matched to a gene: 8. The CDR3 loop is CASSSHRSGSSYNEQFF. The CDR3 DNA reads TGTGCCAGCAGCTCTCATAGGAGCGGGAGCTCCTACAATGAGCAGTTCTTC.

The chain carries TRBV5-6 and TRBJ2-1; 10 nucleotides align to TRBD1. The CDR3 totals 17 residues. J was trimmed by 4 bases and V by 2 bases; bases with no gene match: 9. Germline values: CDR1 SGHDT, CDR2 YYEEEE. The CDR3 DNA sequence: TGTGCCAGCAGCTTCCGGGACAGGGGAAGACTTTACAATGAGCAGTTCTTC. This encodes CASSFRDRGRLYNEQFF.

V gene TRBV19 combines with J gene TRBJ2-1, with 14 bases matching TRBD2. The germline V gene has CDR1 LNHDA and CDR2 SQIVND (reference sequence). Germline trimming cut 6 bases from V and 5 bases from J; bases unmatched to any gene: 6. CDR3 length: 16 amino acids. The CDR3 DNA follows: TGTGCCAGTAGCCCCGGGACTAGCGGGAGAAACAATGAGCAGTTCTTC. Translating gives CASSPGTSGRNNEQFF. The full variable domain, with the rest looked up from reference TRBV19 and TRBJ2-1, is DGGITQSPKYLFRKEGQNVTLSCEQNLNHDAMYWYRQDPGQGLRLIYYSQIVNDFQKGDIAEGYSVSREKKESFPLTVTSAQKNPTAFYLCASSPGTSGRNNEQFFGPGTRLTVL.

This clone was counted once. J is TRBJ2-7 and V is TRBV6-1; 7 nucleotides line up with TRBD2. The V segment lost 6 bases and the J segment 2 bases; nucleotides outside the gene matches: 4. Germline values: CDR1 MNHNS, CDR2 SASEGT. CDR3 length: 13 amino acids. The CDR3 DNA follows: TGTGCCAGCAGGGGAGGGACCGCCTACGAGCAGTACTTC. Translated: CASRGGTAYEQYF.

The chain links TRBV29-1 to TRBJ2-3; D is unclear. The CDR3 loop spans 11 amino acids. V lost 3 bases to trimming and J lost 2 bases, with 3 bases between them. The germline gives CDR1 SQVTM, CDR2 ANQGSEA. CDR3 protein: CSVDNTDTQYF. CDR3 nucleotides: TGCAGCGTTGACAACACAGATACGCAGTATTTT.

This rearrangement joins TRBV28 to TRBJ2-1; 7 bases are shared with TRBD2. Trimming cost V 9 bases and J 8 bases; bases outside gene matches: 7. The CDR3 is 12 residues long. CDR1 and CDR2 from the germline V gene are MDHEN and SYDVKM. This CDR3 is CASVAGAYEQFF. The CDR3 coding sequence is TGTGCCAGTGTTGCGGGAGCATATGAGCAGTTCTTC.

This chain links TRBV19 with TRBJ2-1; D gene ambiguous. CDR3 length: 17 amino acids. The germline V gene encodes CDR1 LNHDA and CDR2 SQIVND (reference sequence). V shed 4 bases and J shed 3 bases, with 19 bases lying between them. The CDR3 reads CASSRPPFDSLYNEQFF. The CDR3 DNA sequence: TGTGCCAGTAGTAGACCGCCTTTCGACTCGCTCTACAATGAGCAGTTCTTC.